This T cell receptor (beta chain) was captured in a study of T cell responses to AZD1222 COVID-19 vaccine. Generated by immunoSEQ multiplex PCR, the TCRdb table keeps only in-frame clones and is missing some. Of some 150,000 clones listed, around 90% were seen once; the top ten hold about 3.3%. Regarding the study as a whole: Vaccine-associated CD4 TCRs ranged over spike, dominating at 160-218 and 743-854. The peak T cell response came first, and repertoires were sampled only after it. A mostly white British donor set with more females was recruited, and clonal diversity was possibly underestimated.

A remark on this clone: The antigen remains undetermined.

V gave up 0 bases and J gave up 10 bases, with 15 bases separating them. This CDR3 is built from 14 residues. CDR1 GTSNPN and CDR2 SVGIG come from the germline V gene (reference sequence). The chain has TRBV30 and TRBJ2-2; D is undetermined. This sequence originates from an adult who received the AZD1222 COVID-19 vaccine. Source: peripheral blood, taken 28 days after the second AZD1222 dose. The CDR3 nucleotides are TGTGCCTGGAGTGTAGAGGACCGAACTGAGGAGCTGTTTTTT. Translated: CAWSVEDRTEELFF.